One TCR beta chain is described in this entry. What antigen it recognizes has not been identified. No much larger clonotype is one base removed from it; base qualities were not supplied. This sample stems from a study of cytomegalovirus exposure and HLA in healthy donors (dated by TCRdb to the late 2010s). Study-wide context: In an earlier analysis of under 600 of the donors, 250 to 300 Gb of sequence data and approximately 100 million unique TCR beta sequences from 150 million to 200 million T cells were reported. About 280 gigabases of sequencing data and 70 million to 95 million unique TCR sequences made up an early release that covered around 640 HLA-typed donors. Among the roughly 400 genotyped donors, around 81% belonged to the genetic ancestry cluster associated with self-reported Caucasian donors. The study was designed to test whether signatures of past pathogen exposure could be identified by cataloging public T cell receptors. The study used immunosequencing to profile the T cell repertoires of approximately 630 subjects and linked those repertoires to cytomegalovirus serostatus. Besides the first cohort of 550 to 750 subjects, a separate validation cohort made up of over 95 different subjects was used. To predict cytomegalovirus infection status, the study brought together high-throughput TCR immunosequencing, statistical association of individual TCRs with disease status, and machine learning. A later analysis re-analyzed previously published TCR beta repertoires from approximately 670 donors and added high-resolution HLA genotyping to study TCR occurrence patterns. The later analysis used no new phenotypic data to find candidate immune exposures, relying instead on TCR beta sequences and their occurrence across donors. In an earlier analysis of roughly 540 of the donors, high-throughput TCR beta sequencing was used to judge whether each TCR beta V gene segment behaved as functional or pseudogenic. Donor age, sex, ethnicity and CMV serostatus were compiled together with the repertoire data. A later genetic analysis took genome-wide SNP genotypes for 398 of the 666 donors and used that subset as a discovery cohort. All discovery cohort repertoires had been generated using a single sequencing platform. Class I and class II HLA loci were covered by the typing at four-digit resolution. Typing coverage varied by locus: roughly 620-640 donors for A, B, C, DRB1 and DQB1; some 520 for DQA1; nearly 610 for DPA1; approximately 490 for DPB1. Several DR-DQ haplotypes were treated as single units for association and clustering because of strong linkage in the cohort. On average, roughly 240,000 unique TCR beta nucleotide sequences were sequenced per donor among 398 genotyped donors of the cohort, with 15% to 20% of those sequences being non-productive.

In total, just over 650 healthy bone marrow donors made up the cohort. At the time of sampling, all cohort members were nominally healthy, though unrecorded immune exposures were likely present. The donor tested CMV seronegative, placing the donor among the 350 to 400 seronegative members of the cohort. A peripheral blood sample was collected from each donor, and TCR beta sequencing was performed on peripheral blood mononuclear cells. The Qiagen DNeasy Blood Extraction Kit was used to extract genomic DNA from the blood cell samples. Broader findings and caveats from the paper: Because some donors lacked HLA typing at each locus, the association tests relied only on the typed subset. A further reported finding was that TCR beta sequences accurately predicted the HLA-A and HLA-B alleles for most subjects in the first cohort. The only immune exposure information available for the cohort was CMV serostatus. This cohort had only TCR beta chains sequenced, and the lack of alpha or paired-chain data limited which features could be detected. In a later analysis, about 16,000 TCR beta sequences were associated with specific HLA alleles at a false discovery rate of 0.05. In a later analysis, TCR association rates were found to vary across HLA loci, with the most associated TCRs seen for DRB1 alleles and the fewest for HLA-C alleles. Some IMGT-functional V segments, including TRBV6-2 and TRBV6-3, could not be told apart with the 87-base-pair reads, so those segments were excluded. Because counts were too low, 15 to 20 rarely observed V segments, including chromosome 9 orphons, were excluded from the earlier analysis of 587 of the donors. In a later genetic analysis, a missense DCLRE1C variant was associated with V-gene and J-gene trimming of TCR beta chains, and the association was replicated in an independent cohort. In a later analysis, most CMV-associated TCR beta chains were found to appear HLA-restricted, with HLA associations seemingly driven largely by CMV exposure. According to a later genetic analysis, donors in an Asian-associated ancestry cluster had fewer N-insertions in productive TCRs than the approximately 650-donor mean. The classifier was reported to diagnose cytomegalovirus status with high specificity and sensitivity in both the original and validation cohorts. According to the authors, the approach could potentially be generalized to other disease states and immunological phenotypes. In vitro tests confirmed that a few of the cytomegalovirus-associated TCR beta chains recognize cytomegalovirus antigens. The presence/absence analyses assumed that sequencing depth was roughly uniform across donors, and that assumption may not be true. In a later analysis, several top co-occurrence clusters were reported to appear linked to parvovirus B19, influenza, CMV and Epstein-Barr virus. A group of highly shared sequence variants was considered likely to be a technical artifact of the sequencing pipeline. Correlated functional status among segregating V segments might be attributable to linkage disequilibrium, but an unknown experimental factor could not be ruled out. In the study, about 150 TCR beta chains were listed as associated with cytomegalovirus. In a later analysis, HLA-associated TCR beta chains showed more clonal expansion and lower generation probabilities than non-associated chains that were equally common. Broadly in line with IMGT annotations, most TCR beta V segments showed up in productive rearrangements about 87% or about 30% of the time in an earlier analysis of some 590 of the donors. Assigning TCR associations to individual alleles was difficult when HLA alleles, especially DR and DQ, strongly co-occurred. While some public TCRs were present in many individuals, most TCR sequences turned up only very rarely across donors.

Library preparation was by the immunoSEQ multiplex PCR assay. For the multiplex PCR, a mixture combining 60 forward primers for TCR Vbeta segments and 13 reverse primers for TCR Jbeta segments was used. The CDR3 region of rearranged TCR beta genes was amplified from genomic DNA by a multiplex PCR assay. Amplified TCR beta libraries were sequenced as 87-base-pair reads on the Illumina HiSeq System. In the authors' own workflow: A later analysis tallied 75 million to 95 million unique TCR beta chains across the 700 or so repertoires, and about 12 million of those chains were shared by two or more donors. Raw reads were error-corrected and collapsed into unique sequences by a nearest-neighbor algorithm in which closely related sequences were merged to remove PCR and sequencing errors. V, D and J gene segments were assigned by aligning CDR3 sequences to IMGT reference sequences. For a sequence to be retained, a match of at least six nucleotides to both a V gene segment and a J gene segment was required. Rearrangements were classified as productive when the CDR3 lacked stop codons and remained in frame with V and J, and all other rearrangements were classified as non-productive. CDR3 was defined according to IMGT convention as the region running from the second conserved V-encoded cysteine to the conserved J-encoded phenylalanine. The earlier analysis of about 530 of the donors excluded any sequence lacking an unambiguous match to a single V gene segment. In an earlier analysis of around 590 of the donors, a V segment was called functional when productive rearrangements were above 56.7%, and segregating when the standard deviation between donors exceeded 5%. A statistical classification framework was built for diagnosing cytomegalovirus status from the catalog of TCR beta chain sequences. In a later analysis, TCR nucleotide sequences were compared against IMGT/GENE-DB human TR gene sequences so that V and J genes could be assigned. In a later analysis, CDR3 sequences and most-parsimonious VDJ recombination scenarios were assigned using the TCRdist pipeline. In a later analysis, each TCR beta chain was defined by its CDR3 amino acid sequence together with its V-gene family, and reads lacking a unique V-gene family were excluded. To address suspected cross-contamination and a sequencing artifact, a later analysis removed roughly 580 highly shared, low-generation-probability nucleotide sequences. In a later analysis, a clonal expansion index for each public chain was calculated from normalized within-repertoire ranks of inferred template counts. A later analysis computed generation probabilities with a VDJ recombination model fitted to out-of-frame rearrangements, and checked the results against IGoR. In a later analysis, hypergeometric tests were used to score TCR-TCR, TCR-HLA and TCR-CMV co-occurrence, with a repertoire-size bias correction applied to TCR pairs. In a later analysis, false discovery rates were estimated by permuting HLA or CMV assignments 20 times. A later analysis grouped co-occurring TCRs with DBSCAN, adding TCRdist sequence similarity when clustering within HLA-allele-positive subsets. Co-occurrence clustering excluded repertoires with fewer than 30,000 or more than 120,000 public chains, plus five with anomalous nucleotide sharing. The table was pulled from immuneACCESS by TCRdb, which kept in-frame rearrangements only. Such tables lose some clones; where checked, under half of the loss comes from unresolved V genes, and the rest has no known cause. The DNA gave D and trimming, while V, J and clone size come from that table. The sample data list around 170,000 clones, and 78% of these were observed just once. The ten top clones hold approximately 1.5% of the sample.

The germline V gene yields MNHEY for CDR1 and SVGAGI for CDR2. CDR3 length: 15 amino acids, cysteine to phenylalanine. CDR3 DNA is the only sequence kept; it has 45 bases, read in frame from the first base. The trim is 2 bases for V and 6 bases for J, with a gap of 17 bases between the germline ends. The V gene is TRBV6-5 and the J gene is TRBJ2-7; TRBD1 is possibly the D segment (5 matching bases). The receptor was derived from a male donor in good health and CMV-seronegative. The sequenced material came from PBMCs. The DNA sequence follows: TGTGCCAGCAGTTACCAATGGGGCCAGTCGGGCGAGCAGTACTTC. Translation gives CASSYQWGQSGEQYF.